This entry is about one T cell receptor (beta chain). This clonotype occurred a few times. The antigen it recognizes is unknown. The record has no base qualities; no much larger clone is one base away. CDR1 and CDR2, per the germline V gene, are SGHRS and YFSETQ. The CDR3, cysteine through phenylalanine, is 16 amino acids long. Just the 48-base CDR3 DNA is kept, in frame starting at base 1. Deletion took 0 bases off V and 1 base off J, with a span of 14 bases between the germline ends. Donors were a few dozen systemically healthy Caucasian individuals from Russia aged roughly 6 to 100 years. Ten milliliters of peripheral blood were drawn from each donor into EDTA-treated Vacutainer tubes. PBMCs were isolated by Ficoll-Paque density-gradient centrifugation, with at least 6 million obtained per sample. Trizol reagent was used to extract total RNA from PBMCs, with at least 5 micrograms per sample. For every donor, an aliquot of PBMCs went through flow cytometry to measure the percentages of naive CD45RAhigh/CD27high T cells.

These data are taken from a study of blood T cells in healthy people across ages (dated by TCRdb to about 2015). Looking at the study overall: In model experiments, template switching captured roughly one uniquely barcoded TCR beta cDNA molecule for every two T cells. Using the same blood draw, the study looked at two additional independent replicas of 1 million unique cDNA reads for two donors, one aged 18 to 29 and the other aged 80 or older. Using deep sequencing normalized with unique cDNA molecular identifiers, the study measured how TCR beta repertoire diversity changes with age. To avoid experimental bias, donors of different ages were distributed randomly across sequencing lanes. The donors were split into four age groups: young (average around 17 years), middle-aged (39), aged (around 67) and long-lived (under 90).

Here is what the overall study found, with its caveats: Compared with the aged group, more naive CD4+ T cells, fewer expanded clones and increased TCR diversity were shown by the long-lived group, suggesting age selection. Observed TCR beta diversity correlated strongly with the percentage of naive T cells measured by flow cytometry. As age increased, observed TCR beta diversity per million T cells dropped in a roughly linear way, and a significant reduction was already evident by age roughly 40. Estimates of total diversity based on one million sequenced T cells were considered lower bounds and underestimates. Bulk unsorted PBMC profiling prevented conclusive comparison of naive and antigen-experienced compartments. Donor CMV infection status was unknown, potentially confounding age-related changes in expanded clonotypes.

Library preparation used 5' RACE. For sequencing, an Illumina HiSeq 2500 was employed. A second PCR of about 6 to 12 cycles was performed with a sample-barcoded 5' primer and a J-beta primer mix. A unique molecular identifier was introduced onto each TCR beta cDNA molecule by a template-switch 5' adaptor carrying 12 random nucleotides. Each sample yielded at least 3 million CDR3-containing paired-end reads. First-strand cDNA synthesis was performed from all RNA using the Mint cDNA synthesis kit, with priming by a TRBC-specific oligonucleotide. Following uracil-DNA glycosylase treatment, all cDNA underwent a first 18-cycle PCR with the universal primers M1SS and BC2_uni_R. The source study handled its data this way. For normalization, 1 million high-quality reads, each with a distinct molecular identifier, were randomly selected from each sample. Instead of being binned into consensus sequences, reads that shared molecular identifiers were thrown out. MiTCR, set to a Q25 quality threshold and the strictest error-elimination algorithm, was used for CDR3 identification, clonotype clustering and error correction. A nonparametric unseen species model with Euler transformation was used to estimate lower-bound total TCR beta diversity. The public reads were quality trimmed at Q25 with fastp and then assembled into clones with MiXCR by TCRdb, keeping productive beta chains. All rows with the same CDR3 protein become a single entry with the most common DNA and genes. None of the V and J calls come from the authors' own analysis; TCRdb made them. The sample table holds about 680,000 distinct CDR3 sequences, of which approximately 50% were seen once. Clones ranked in the top ten supply roughly 34% of the sample.

The sample was blood. The TCR originated in a woman in her sixties in good health. This sequence uses TRBV5-1 and TRBJ2-7; the D match is possibly TRBD1 or TRBD2, with 5 bases aligned in each. In nucleotides, the sequence is TGCGCCAGCAGCTTGGATGGGGGTCCCCCTTCCTACGAGCAGTACTTC. The resulting protein is CASSLDGGPPSYEQYF.